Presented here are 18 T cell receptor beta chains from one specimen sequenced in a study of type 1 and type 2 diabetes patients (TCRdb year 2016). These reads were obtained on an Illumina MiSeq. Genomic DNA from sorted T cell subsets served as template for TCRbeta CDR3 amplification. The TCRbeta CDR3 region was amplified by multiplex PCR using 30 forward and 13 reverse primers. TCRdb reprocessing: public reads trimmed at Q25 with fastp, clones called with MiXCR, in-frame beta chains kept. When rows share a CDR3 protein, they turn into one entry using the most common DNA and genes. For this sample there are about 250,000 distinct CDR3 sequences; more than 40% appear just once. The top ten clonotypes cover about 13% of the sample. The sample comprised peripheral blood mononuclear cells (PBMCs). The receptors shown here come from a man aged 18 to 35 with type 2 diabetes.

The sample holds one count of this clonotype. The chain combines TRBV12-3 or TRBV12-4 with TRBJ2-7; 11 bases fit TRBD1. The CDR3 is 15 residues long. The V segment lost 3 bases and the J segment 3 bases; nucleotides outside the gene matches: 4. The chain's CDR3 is CASSFGTGGSYEQYF. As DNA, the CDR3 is TGTGCCAGCAGTTTCGGGACAGGGGGAAGCTACGAGCAGTACTTC.

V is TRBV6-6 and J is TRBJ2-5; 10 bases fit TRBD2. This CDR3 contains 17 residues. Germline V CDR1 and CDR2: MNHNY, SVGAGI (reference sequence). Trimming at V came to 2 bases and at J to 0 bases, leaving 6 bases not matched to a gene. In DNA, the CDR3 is TGTGCCAGCAGTTACCCTACTGGACTAGCGGACCAAGAGACCCAGTACTTC. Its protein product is CASSYPTGLADQETQYF.

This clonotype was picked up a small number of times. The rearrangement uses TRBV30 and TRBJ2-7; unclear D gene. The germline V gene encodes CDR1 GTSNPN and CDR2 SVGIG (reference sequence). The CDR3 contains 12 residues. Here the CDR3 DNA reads TGTGGCGCCAGCCCGACCTCCTACGAGCAGTACTTC. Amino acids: CGASPTSYEQYF.

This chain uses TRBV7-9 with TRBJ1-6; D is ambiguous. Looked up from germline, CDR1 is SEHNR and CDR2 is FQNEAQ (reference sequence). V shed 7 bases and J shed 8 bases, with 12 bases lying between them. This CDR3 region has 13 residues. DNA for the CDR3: TGTGCCAGCATGGCACAGTTGGATTCACCCCTCCACTTT. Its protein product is CASMAQLDSPLHF.

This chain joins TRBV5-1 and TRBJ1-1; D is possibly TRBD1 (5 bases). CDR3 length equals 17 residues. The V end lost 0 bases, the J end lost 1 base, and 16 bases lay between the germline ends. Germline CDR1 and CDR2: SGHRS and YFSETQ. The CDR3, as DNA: TGCGCCAGCAGCTTGGATATCCGGGTCGGGGGGAACACTGAAGCTTTCTTT. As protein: CASSLDIRVGGNTEAFF.

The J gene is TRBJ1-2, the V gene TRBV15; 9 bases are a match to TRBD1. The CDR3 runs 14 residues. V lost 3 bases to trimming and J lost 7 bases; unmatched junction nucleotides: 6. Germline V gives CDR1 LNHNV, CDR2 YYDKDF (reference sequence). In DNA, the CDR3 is TGTGCCACCAGCAGCCGGGACAGGGTTGGTGGCTACACCTTC. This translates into CATSSRDRVGGYTF.

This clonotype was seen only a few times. For the CDR3, the DNA is TGTGCCACCAGCAGAGGTCTAGCGGGGTCAGAGACCCAGTACTTC. Translated, it gives CATSRGLAGSETQYF. The genes are TRBV15 and TRBJ2-5; 9 bases match TRBD2. Germline CDR1 and CDR2: LNHNV and YYDKDF (reference sequence). Trimming took 1 base from V and 4 from J; bases not matched to a gene: 4. CDR3 length: 15 residues.

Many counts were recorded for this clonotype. CDR3 sequence reads: CASSGVGGFTEAFF. CDR3 in DNA: TGTGCCAGCAGTGGGGTCGGTGGGTTCACTGAAGCTTTCTTT. The chain combines TRBV25-1 with TRBJ1-1, with no clear D. With 4 bases removed from V and 4 bases from J, the gap between germline ends came to 13 bases. The CDR3 is 14 amino acids. The germline CDR1 and CDR2 sequences are MGHDK and SYGVNS. Supplemented by reference TRBV25-1 and TRBJ1-1, the full variable domain reads EADIYQTPRYLVIGTGKKITLECSQTMGHDKMYWYQQDPGMELHLIHYSYGVNSTEKGDLSSESTVSRIRTEHFPLTLESARPSHTSQYLCASSGVGGFTEAFFGQGTRLTVV.

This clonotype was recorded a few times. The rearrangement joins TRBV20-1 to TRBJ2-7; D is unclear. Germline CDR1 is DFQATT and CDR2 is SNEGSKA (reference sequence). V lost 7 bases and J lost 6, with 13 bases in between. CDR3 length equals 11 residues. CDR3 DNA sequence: TGCAGTGTAAGTAGGAGAGGCGAGCAGTACTTC. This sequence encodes CSVSRRGEQYF.

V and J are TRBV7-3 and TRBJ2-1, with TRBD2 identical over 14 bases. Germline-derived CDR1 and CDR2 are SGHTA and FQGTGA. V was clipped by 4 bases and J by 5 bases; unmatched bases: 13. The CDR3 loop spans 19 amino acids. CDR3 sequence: CASSSTRGLAGAGDNEQFF. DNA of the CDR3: TGTGCCAGCAGCTCAACCCGGGGACTAGCGGGAGCAGGAGACAATGAGCAGTTCTTC.

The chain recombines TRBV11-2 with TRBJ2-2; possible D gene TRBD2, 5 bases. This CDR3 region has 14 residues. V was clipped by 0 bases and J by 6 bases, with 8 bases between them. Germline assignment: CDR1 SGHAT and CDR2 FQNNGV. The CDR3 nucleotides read TGTGCCAGCAGCTTAGACCTTAGCGCCGGGGAGCTGTTTTTT. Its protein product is CASSLDLSAGELFF.

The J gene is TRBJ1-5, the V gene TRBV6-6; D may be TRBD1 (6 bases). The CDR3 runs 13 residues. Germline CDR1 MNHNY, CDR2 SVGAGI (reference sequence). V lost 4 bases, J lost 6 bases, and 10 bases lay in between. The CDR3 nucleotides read TGTGCCAGCAGTTCGGCACAGGGTCAGCCCCAGCATTTT. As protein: CASSSAQGQPQHF.

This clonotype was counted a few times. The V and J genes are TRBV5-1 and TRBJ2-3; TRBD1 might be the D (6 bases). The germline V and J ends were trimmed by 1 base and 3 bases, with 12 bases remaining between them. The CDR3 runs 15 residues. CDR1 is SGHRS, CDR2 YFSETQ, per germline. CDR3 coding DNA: TGCGCCAGCAGCTTGTGGATGGACAGTACAGATACGCAGTATTTT. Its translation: CASSLWMDSTDTQYF.

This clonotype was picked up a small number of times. The CDR3 reads CASSSARGYGEQYF. The CDR3, as DNA: TGTGCCAGCAGCTCAGCCAGGGGGTACGGCGAGCAGTACTTC. V gene TRBV13 combines with J gene TRBJ2-7; 7 bases fit TRBD1. Germline V lookup: CDR1 PRHDT, CDR2 FYEKMQ (reference sequence). The CDR3 runs to 14 residues. Germline trimming cut 4 bases from V and 6 bases from J; bases unmatched to any gene: 9. The whole variable domain, remainder taken from reference TRBV13 and TRBJ2-7, is AAGVIQSPRHLIKEKRETATLKCYPIPRHDTVYWYQQGPGQDPQFLISFYEKMQSDKGSIPDRFSAQQFSDYHSELNMSSLELGDSALYFCASSSARGYGEQYFGPGTRLTVT.

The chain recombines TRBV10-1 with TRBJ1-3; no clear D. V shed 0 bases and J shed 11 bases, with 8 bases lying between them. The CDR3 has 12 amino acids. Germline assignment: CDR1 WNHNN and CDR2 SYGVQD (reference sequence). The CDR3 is CASSESSTPIYF. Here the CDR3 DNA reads TGCGCCAGCAGTGAGTCGTCAACCCCCATATATTTT.

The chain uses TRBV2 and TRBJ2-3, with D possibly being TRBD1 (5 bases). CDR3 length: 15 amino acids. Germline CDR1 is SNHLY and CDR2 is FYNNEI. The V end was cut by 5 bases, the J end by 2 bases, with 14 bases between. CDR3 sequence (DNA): TGTGCCAGCAGTTACGGTGGGGCAAACACAGATACGCAGTATTTT. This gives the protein CASSYGGANTDTQYF.

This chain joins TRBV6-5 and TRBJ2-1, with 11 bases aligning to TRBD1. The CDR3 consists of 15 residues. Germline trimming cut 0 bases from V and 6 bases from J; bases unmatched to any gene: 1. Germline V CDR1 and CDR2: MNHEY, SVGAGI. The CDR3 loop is CASSYSGTGGNEQFF. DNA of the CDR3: TGTGCCAGCAGTTACTCCGGGACAGGGGGCAATGAGCAGTTCTTC.

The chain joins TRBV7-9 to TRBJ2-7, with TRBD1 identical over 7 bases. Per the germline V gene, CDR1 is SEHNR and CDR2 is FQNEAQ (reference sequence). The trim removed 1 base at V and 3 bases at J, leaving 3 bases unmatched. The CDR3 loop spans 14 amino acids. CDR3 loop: CASSLVRDSYEQYF. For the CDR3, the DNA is TGTGCCAGCAGCTTAGTACGGGACAGCTACGAGCAGTACTTC.